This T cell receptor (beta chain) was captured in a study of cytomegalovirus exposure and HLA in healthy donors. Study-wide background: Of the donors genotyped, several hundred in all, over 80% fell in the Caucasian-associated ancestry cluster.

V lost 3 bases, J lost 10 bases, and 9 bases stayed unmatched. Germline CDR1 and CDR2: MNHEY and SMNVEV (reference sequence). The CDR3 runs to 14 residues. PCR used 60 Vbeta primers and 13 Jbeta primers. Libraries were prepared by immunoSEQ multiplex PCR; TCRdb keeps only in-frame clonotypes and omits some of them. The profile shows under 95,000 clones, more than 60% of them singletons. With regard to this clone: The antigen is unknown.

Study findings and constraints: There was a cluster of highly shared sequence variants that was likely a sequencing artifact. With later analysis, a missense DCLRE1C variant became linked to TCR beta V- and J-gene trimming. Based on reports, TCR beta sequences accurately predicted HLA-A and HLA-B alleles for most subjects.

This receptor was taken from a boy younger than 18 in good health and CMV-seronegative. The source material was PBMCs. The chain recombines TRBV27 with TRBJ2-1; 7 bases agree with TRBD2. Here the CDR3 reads CASSFSAPGGEQFF. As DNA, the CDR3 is TGTGCCAGCAGTTTCTCAGCTCCGGGAGGCGAGCAGTTCTTC.